This T cell receptor beta chain was recovered during a study of cytomegalovirus exposure and HLA in healthy donors. Study results and caveats: Later work found most CMV-associated TCR beta chains apparently HLA-restricted. A few CMV-associated chains were confirmed in vitro to be specific for CMV antigens. Generally TCR sequences proved uncommon, though certain public TCRs appeared in numerous donors.

As to this clone: The antigen remains unidentified.

The PCR ran on 60 Vbeta and 13 Jbeta primers. Original handling: Roughly 9.9 million shared chains were among the 80 million or so unique TCR beta chains that a later analysis counted. Using immunoSEQ multiplex PCR, the repertoire was profiled, and TCRdb retains in-frame clones only, with some absent. The V and J calls and the clone size are those of that table, but D and trimming were determined from the DNA. The table for this sample gives some 72,000 clones. The V end lost 1 base, the J end lost 1 base, and 7 bases lay between the germline ends. Looked up from germline, CDR1 is GTSNPN and CDR2 is SVGIG (reference sequence). The CDR3 is 13 amino acids.

The TCR originated in a man aged 40-50 years in good health and CMV-seronegative. J is TRBJ1-1 and V is TRBV30; D unclear. The source material was PBMCs. The CDR3 coding sequence is TGTGCCTGGAGTGGCGGAAGGAACACTGAAGCTTTCTTT. It yields the protein CAWSGGRNTEAFF.